Listed here is a single T cell receptor (beta chain). This clone's antigen is unknown. Base qualities are missing; no much larger clone stands one base away. Using the deep immunoSEQ assay, multiplex PCR amplified TCR CDR3 regions from genomic DNA. For each cell subset, the extracted genomic DNA was distributed evenly across all wells of several immunoSEQ 96-well plates, and each plate served as one replicate. Each replicate PCR for sorted subsets received 200 ng genomic DNA, equal to some 32,000 T cell genomes. Purified libraries were measured with a Qubit 3.0 fluorometer, size-checked on a Bioanalyzer 2100, and measured again with the KAPA Library Quantification kit. Each immunoSEQ 96-well plate was sequenced on its own single-read 150-cycle Illumina NextSeq 550 flow cell. Per the source publication's procedure: Because the immunoSEQ output held only junctional sequences and lacked quality scores, the filtering could not match the filtering applied to full-length reads. To assign V/J genes and CDR3, sequences were annotated using PyIR, a Python wrapper for IgBLAST v1.9, with IMGT germline references. Reads were filtered out if the reads had weak V/J assignments (E-value above 1e-6), no CDR3, stop codons, out-of-frame junctions, or ambiguous translated residues. V3J clonotypes were defined by identical inferred V gene, J gene, and CDR3 amino acid sequence. Percentage overlap between repertoires was calculated by dividing the number of shared unique clonotypes by the size of the smaller repertoire. Repertoire richness was assessed with RTK rarefaction, the Chao1 estimator, and Recon v2.1 estimates of unobserved clonotypes. OLGA was used to compute generation probabilities for all TCRbeta clonotypes that the gDNA method yielded from a few donors. As stored in TCRdb, this immuneACCESS dataset retains in-frame rearrangements with V and J assigned. A fraction of the clones does not appear; measured against another copy, unresolved V genes explain less than half of the discrepancy, and the remainder lacks a known reason. V, J and clone size were drawn from that table, and D and trimming were deduced from the DNA. For this sample there are about a million clones; roughly 70% appear just once. The top ten hold around 1.5% of the sample.

This entry is derived from a study of shared clonotypes between healthy human individuals (dated by TCRdb to about 2020). In the study overall: The cohort included three men and a couple of women between 18 and 49 years of age. Libraries were prepared and TCR repertoires were sequenced by different laboratories using diverse techniques, in order to increase sequencing depth and limit assay-specific biases. The study deeply sequenced blood TCR repertoires of several healthy adults to estimate repertoire size and the extent of clonotype sharing between individuals. Between about 0.9 and 8.9 billion PBMCs per donor were obtained by leukapheresis. For each donor, CD4 naive and CD4 memory were each given three plates, CD8 naive was given two plates, and CD8 memory was given one plate.

For this chain, trimming is 5 bases at the V end and 5 bases at the J end, and the number of junction bases without a gene match is 4. The CDR3 contains 16 residues, cysteine and phenylalanine counted. Only CDR3 DNA remains: 48 bases, in frame from the first base. Sequences KGHSH (CDR1) and LQKENI (CDR2) are obtained from the germline V gene. Study-wide conclusions, independent of this receptor: Sampling was restricted to blood, and TCR repertoires in tissues likely differ from the TCR repertoires found in blood. Estimated clonotype richness was generally larger for naive than for memory subsets. Incomplete sequencing was indicated by rarefaction of sorted-subset datasets, despite the large sequencing depth. Across a few donors, roughly 5.1% of naive CD4, around 3.5% of naive CD8, approximately 2.5% of memory CD4, and approximately 0.4% of memory CD8 clonotypes were shared. Based on pairwise subsampling, the degree of clonotype sharing among donors was expected to be affected by sequencing depth. Clonotypes shared by all four sorted-subset donors showed higher generation probabilities than non-shared clonotypes. The small number of donors limited the genetic and exposure-history diversity represented.

The donors were healthy, HIV-negative adults with no recently reported acute infections or vaccinations. Only Caucasian adults living in Nashville, Tennessee, USA were represented among the donors. CD4+ T cells were enriched by magnetic negative selection; naive cells were then positively selected on CD45RA, and the negative fraction formed the memory subset. Blood was obtained by leukapheresis, after which PBMCs were separated by Ficoll-Histopaque density gradient centrifugation and cryopreserved in liquid nitrogen vapor phase. Analytical flow cytometry was used to check the purity and quantity of every magnetically sorted T cell population. Genomic DNA was isolated from every sorted fraction and measured by UV absorbance on a Nanodrop 2000c.

The specimen was memory CD4+ T cells sorted from blood. Explained via the paper, the cell subset or site label denotes: CD45RA-negative fraction. The rearranged chain carries TRBV18 and TRBJ2-2; 14 nucleotides in the junction match TRBD2. This TCR derives from a young man in good health. The DNA is TGTGCCAGCTCATCGAGACTAGCGGGAGGGACCGGGGAGCTGTTTTTT. Its translation reads: CASSSRLAGGTGELFF. Supplemented by the reference TRBV18 and TRBJ2-2 proteins around the CDR3, the complete variable domain is NAGVMQNPRHLVRRRGQEARLRCSPMKGHSHVYWYRQLPEEGLKFMVYLQKENIIDESGMPKERFSAEFPKEGPSILRIQQVVRGDSAAYFCASSSRLAGGTGELFFGEGSRLTVL.